This TCR beta chain was recovered during a study of T cells in Graves' hyperthyroidism and ophthalmopathy. Overall study findings and caveats: Among clonotypes expanded in thyroid above 0.001, most were also found in blood.

Fresh peripheral blood, 10 ml, yielded the PBMCs. This clonotype was observed a handful of times. What it binds is unknown. Trimming stripped 2 bases from V and 6 bases from J, with 10 bases between. The germline V gene has CDR1 KGHDR and CDR2 SFDVKD. The CDR3 is made up of 13 amino acids. Using RNA transcripts as the source, TCR beta CDR3 regions were amplified. TCR CDR3 regions were first amplified by RT-PCR with HTBI primers. TCRdb redid the calling of the multiplex PCR reads with MiXCR, one entry per CDR3 protein. Of 600,000 to 650,000 distinct CDR3 sequences listed, roughly 16% are singletons. The chain employs TRBV24-1 and TRBJ2-7; perhaps TRBD2 as D (5 bases). Sequencing was performed on blood. The sequence was collected from a woman younger than 45 with Graves' hyperthyroidism. The CDR3 region is CATSDWRQAEQYF. CDR3 DNA: TGTGCCACCAGTGATTGGAGGCAGGCCGAGCAGTACTTC.